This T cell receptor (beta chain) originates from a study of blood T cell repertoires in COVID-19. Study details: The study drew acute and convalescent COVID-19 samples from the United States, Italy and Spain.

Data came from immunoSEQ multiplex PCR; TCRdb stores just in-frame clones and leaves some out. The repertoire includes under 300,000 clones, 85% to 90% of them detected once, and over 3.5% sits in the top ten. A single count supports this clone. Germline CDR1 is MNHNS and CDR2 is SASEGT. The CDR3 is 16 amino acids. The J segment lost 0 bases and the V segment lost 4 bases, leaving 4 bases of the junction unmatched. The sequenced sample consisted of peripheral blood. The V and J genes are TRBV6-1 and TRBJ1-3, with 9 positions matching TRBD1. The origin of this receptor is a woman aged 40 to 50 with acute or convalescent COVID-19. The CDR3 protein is CASSAGQGLSGNTIYF. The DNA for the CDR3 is TGTGCCAGCAGTGCCGGACAGGGGCTCTCTGGAAACACCATATATTTT.